The next 18 T cell receptor beta chains were all read from a single sample in a study of read filtering for tumor transcriptome and immune sequencing. Molecular barcoded adaptors covering alpha/delta and beta/gamma chains were used on 400 ng RNA. A single record per CDR3 protein comes from TCRdb applying MiXCR to the reads. The table records approximately 93,000 distinct CDR3 sequences, around a fifth of them present only once. The sequencing sample was made of a population of CD138-negative cells sorted from bone marrow. The receptor source for this set is a donor aged 40 or over with multiple myeloma.

This clonotype showed up many times. V and J are TRBV12-3 or TRBV12-4 and TRBJ2-6, with D perhaps matching TRBD1 or TRBD2 (5 bases each). Trimming stripped 5 bases from V and 0 bases from J, with 8 bases between. The CDR3 has 15 residues. The CDR3 region is CASSGGSSGANVLTF. The CDR3 DNA is TGTGCCAGCAGTGGGGGTAGCTCTGGGGCCAACGTCCTGACTTTC.

This clonotype was detected only a few times. The chain uses TRBV6-1 and TRBJ1-2; D not resolved. Trimming took off 2 bases at V and 0 bases at J, with 4 bases between the two ends. Germline CDR1 and CDR2: MNHNS and SASEGT. The CDR3 is 13 residues long. CDR3 sequence (DNA): TGTGCCAGCAGTGAACTGTCTAACTATGGCTACACCTTC. This translates into CASSELSNYGYTF.

This clonotype was detected only once. An end of the junction does not agree with germline; a read error may underlie this. The V and J genes are TRBV5-1 and TRBJ2-3; no reliable D call. The V gene's germline CDR1 is SGHRS and CDR2 YFSETQ. This CDR3 has 15 residues. CDR3 in DNA: TGCGTCAGCAGCTTGGCTGCGGATGCGGCAGATACGCAGTATTTT. Amino acids: CVSSLAADAADTQYF.

The genes are TRBV7-8 and TRBJ2-6; maybe TRBD2 (6 bases). The CDR3 runs 18 residues. Germline V gene sequence: CDR1 SGHVS, CDR2 FQNEAQ. Trimming removed 8 bases at V and 0 bases at J, with 20 bases between. For the CDR3, the DNA is TGTGCCAGCGGGACTGCAAAAGGGCTATACTCTGGGGCCAACGTCCTGACTTTC. Its translation is CASGTAKGLYSGANVLTF.

This clonotype was seen ten or more times. V and J are TRBV5-6 and TRBJ2-3; 7 nucleotides agree with TRBD2. CDR1 is SGHDT, CDR2 YYEEEE, per germline. The CDR3 consists of 14 residues. V lost 4 bases, J lost 1 base, and 3 bases stayed unmatched. CDR3 bases: TGTGCCAGCAGCCGCCGGGGGGGCACAGATACGCAGTATTTT. This translates into CASSRRGGTDTQYF.

This clonotype appeared once. A much more abundant neighbour one base away suggests this may be a read error. The J gene is TRBJ1-1, the V gene TRBV5-5; the D is unclear. There are 13 residues in the CDR3. Germline CDR1 and CDR2: SGHKS and YYEKEE (reference sequence). Trimming removed 4 bases from V and 3 bases from J, with 10 bases in between. The CDR3 spells CASSRHDDTEAFF. The DNA for the CDR3 is TGTGCCAGCAGCCGACACGACGACACTGAAGCTTTCTTT.

This clonotype was seen many times. V gene TRBV6-1 combines with J gene TRBJ2-1; possibly TRBD1 for D (6 bases). The germline V gene encodes CDR1 MNHNS and CDR2 SASEGT. The CDR3 is made up of 13 amino acids. The ends were cut back, 5 bases at V and 9 bases at J, with 14 bases in the middle. For the CDR3, the DNA is TGTGCCAGCAGTAGACAGCGACAGGCTGAGCAGTTCTTC. This sequence encodes CASSRQRQAEQFF.

The sample holds many counts of this clonotype. The rearrangement links TRBV5-1 to TRBJ2-7; D may match TRBD1 or TRBD2 (5 bases each). This CDR3 is 13 amino acids long. V gave up 5 bases and J gave up 7 bases, with 16 bases separating them. CDR1 is SGHRS, CDR2 YFSETQ, per germline. The CDR3 DNA follows: TGCGCCAGCAGGGACCGGGGCCTCGGGGAGCAGTACTTC. Amino acids: CASRDRGLGEQYF.

This clonotype was found many times. The rearrangement uses TRBV3-1 and TRBJ2-1, with 8 bases identical to TRBD2. The V segment lost 1 base and the J segment 4 bases; nucleotides outside the gene matches: 3. The germline V gene has CDR1 LGHDT and CDR2 YNNKEL (reference sequence). The CDR3 has 15 amino acids. CDR3 sequence: CASSQGLARYNEQFF. CDR3 bases: TGTGCCAGCAGCCAAGGACTAGCGAGGTACAATGAGCAGTTCTTC.

This clonotype occurred many times. This chain uses TRBV18 with TRBJ2-6; 8 bases are a match to TRBD1. The length of the CDR3 is 15 residues. In germline, CDR1 is KGHSH, CDR2 LQKENI. V lost 5 bases, J lost 4 bases, and 4 bases stayed unmatched. In nucleotides, the CDR3 is TGTGCCAGCTCAACGACAGGGGACGGGGCCAACGTCCTGACTTTC. Translating it yields CASSTTGDGANVLTF.

The table lists this clonotype with many counts. The V gene is TRBV7-9, the J gene TRBJ2-1, with 7 bases identical to TRBD2. V gave up 3 bases and J gave up 3 bases; unmatched junction bases: 8. Germline CDR1 is SEHNR and CDR2 is FQNEAQ (reference sequence). This CDR3 is built from 16 residues. The CDR3 DNA follows: TGTGCCAGCAGCTTCGGCGGACGCGGGGGCTACAATGAGCAGTTCTTC. It translates to CASSFGGRGGYNEQFF.

For this clonotype: A much larger clone lies one base from this, so it may be a read error. This chain uses TRBV7-9 with TRBJ2-7, with D possibly called TRBD1 or TRBD2 (5 bases each). This CDR3 spans 13 amino acids. Looked up from germline, CDR1 is SEHNR and CDR2 is FQNEAQ (reference sequence). The CDR3 sequence is CVSSFGTSYEQYF. The CDR3 DNA follows: TGTGTCAGCAGCTTTGGGACGTCCTACGAGCAGTACTTC.

This clonotype showed up just a few times. This chain connects TRBV5-1 to TRBJ2-7; D may be TRBD1 (6 bases). CDR3 size: 14 residues. CDR1 is SGHRS and CDR2 is YFSETQ in the germline V gene. V was pared by 3 bases and J by 2 bases, with 12 bases between. The chain's CDR3 is CASSSRDTPYEQYF. CDR3 bases: TGCGCCAGCAGCTCCCGGGACACTCCCTACGAGCAGTACTTC.

The chain combines TRBV3-1 with TRBJ1-2; D remains unclear. V was cut by 1 base and J by 8 bases, with 14 bases left in between. The CDR3 length is 14 residues. Germline V CDR1 and CDR2: LGHDT, YNNKEL (reference sequence). The CDR3 nucleotides are TGTGCCAGCAGCCAAGCCACGACTGCGAAGGGCTACACCTTC. It encodes CASSQATTAKGYTF.

This clonotype was detected ten times or more. This chain connects TRBV18 to TRBJ1-1; 8 bases are shared with TRBD1. Germline assignment: CDR1 KGHSH and CDR2 LQKENI. CDR3 length: 16 residues. The ends lost 5 bases at V and 3 bases at J; junction bases unmatched: 11. The CDR3 sequence is CASSWVAGGMDTEAFF. CDR3 in DNA: TGTGCCAGCTCATGGGTGGCAGGGGGCATGGACACTGAAGCTTTCTTT.

There are many counts of this clonotype. This chain uses TRBV28 with TRBJ2-6; D call uncertain. The CDR3 spans 14 residues. V was pared by 8 bases and J by 0 bases, with 8 bases between. Germline V CDR1 and CDR2: MDHEN, SYDVKM. CDR3 sequence: CASWSFSGANVLTF. The CDR3, as DNA: TGTGCCAGCTGGAGTTTCTCTGGGGCCAACGTCCTGACTTTC.

This clonotype was detected a few times. The chain recombines TRBV11-2 with TRBJ1-2; 12 bases align to TRBD1. CDR3 size: 18 residues. The germline gives CDR1 SGHAT, CDR2 FQNNGV. With V trimmed by 6 bases and J by 4 bases, 15 bases remained unmatched. The CDR3 nucleotides read TGTGCCAGCAGAAAATTTGGGACAGGGGGCAGGGACGGCTATGGCTACACCTTC. As protein: CASRKFGTGGRDGYGYTF.

This clonotype was seen many times. The chain employs TRBV29-1 and TRBJ1-1, with 7 bases lining up with TRBD1. The germline gives CDR1 SQVTM, CDR2 ANQGSEA. The CDR3 totals 13 residues. J gave up 5 bases and V 7 bases, and 10 bases lay outside the gene matches. CDR3 region: CSALPTGQTEAFF. The CDR3, as DNA: TGCAGCGCCCTCCCGACAGGGCAAACTGAAGCTTTCTTT. Full variable domain (outside the CDR3, taken from reference TRBV29-1 and TRBJ1-1): SAVISQKPSRDICQRGTSLTIQCQVDSQVTMMFWYRQQPGQSLTLIATANQGSEATYESGFVIDKFPISRPNLTFSTLTVSNMSPEDSSIYLCSALPTGQTEAFFGQGTRLTVV.